These 27 T cell receptor beta chains came from one sample sequenced in a study of metastatic and nonmetastatic thyroid tumors. Patients had received no treatment of any kind before thyroid surgery. MiXCR was used by TCRdb to re-call the PCR reads. This sample has around 17,000 clones, with around 23% found just once. Sequencing was done on a sample of adjacent normal tissue. The receptors stem from a female donor with papillary thyroid cancer or a benign thyroid nodule (not recorded which). Some clones in this sample may be carry-over from other donors' samples.

In DNA form, the CDR3 reads TGCAGTGCTAGAGATGGTGCGGCACTCTACGAGCAGTACTTC. Its protein product is CSARDGAALYEQYF. The gene calls are TRBV20-1 and TRBJ2-7; D ambiguous. The CDR3 is 14 residues long. The germline V and J ends were trimmed by 0 bases and 3 bases, with 12 bases remaining between them. The germline V gene encodes CDR1 DFQATT and CDR2 SNEGSKA (reference sequence).

CDR3 sequence: CASSQVVTSAAGELFF. In nucleotides, the CDR3 is TGTGCCAGCAGCCAAGTGGTGACTAGTGCAGCCGGGGAGCTGTTTTTT. This chain connects TRBV14 to TRBJ2-2; TRBD2 might be the D (6 bases). The CDR3 contains 16 residues. With 1 base removed from V and 6 bases from J, the gap between germline ends came to 15 bases. Looked up from germline, CDR1 is SGHDN and CDR2 is FVKESK. The whole variable domain, remainder taken from reference TRBV14 and TRBJ2-2, is EAGVTQFPSHSVIEKGQTVTLRCDPISGHDNLYWYRRVMGKEIKFLLHFVKESKQDESGMPNNRFLAERTGGTYSTLKVQPAELEDSGVYFCASSQVVTSAAGELFFGEGSRLTVL.

With regard to this clone: One junction end does not reproduce the germline sequence, and a read error may be involved. Different DNA sequences within this sample yield the same CDR3. The rearrangement joins TRBV28 to TRBJ2-7, with D unclear. The CDR3 extends over 11 amino acids. CDR1 is MDHEN and CDR2 is SYDVKM in the germline V gene. Here the CDR3 DNA reads TGCGCCAGCAGCCACTCCTACGAGCAGTACTTC. It specifies CASSHSYEQYF.

This clone was seen a handful of times. The chain is built from TRBV20-1 and TRBJ1-2; D might be TRBD1 (6 bases). V gave up 6 bases and J gave up 1 base, with 12 bases separating them. The germline gives CDR1 DFQATT, CDR2 SNEGSKA (reference sequence). The CDR3 is made up of 13 amino acids. DNA of the CDR3: TGCAGTGCCCGGAAAGGGGGTAACTATGGCTACACCTTC. This gives the protein CSARKGGNYGYTF.

By frequency in the sample, this clone is medium-sized (0.01 to 0.1%). The chain is built from TRBV14 and TRBJ2-1, with a weak D call TRBD1 (5 bases). The CDR3 is 16 amino acids. CDR1 and CDR2 from the germline V gene are SGHDN and FVKESK. Trimming left V 4 bases short and J 2 bases short, with 15 bases between. The CDR3 DNA sequence: TGTGCCAGCAGCCTAGGGGTGAGAGTACCCTACAATGAGCAGTTCTTC. Translated: CASSLGVRVPYNEQFF.

This clone was detected a few times. The chain is built from TRBV6-2 or TRBV6-3 and TRBJ1-1; D unclear. V was clipped by 8 bases and J by 0 bases, with 7 bases between them. This CDR3 comprises 12 residues. Germline CDR1 is MNHEY and CDR2 is SVGEGT. CDR3 in amino acids: CASGRLNTEAFF. In DNA, the CDR3 is TGTGCCAGCGGACGGTTGAACACTGAAGCTTTCTTT.

The rearrangement joins TRBV6-4 to TRBJ1-2; D might be TRBD1 (5 bases). This CDR3 spans 13 amino acids. V was shortened by 6 bases and J by 4 bases, with 12 bases between the two germline ends. The germline gives CDR1 MRHNA, CDR2 SNTAGT. In DNA form, the CDR3 reads TGTGCCAGCAGAACCGGGACGGGCTATGGCTACACCTTC. Residues: CASRTGTGYGYTF.

This clone was found many times. This sequence joins TRBV6-1 and TRBJ1-3; tentatively, D is TRBD1 (5 bases). V was trimmed by 6 bases and J by 0 bases, leaving 12 bases between them. The length of the CDR3 is 15 residues. The germline gives CDR1 MNHNS, CDR2 SASEGT. The CDR3 reads CASSATGTSGNTIYF. In DNA form, the CDR3 reads TGTGCCAGCAGCGCTACCGGGACCTCTGGAAACACCATATATTTT.

This clone showed up just a few times. The chain recombines TRBV2 with TRBJ2-2; a weak D match, TRBD1 (6 bases). The CDR3 consists of 14 residues. Per the germline V gene, CDR1 is SNHLY and CDR2 is FYNNEI. Trimming left V 6 bases short and J 7 bases short, with 15 bases between. The DNA for the CDR3 is TGTGCCAGCAGGGGGGCGAGGGCCGGCGGGGAGCTGTTTTTT. Encoded protein: CASRGARAGGELFF.

The gene calls are TRBV20-1 and TRBJ1-5; 10 nucleotides align to TRBD1. V lost 6 bases to trimming and J lost 9 bases; unmatched junction nucleotides: 11. Germline V gives CDR1 DFQATT, CDR2 SNEGSKA (reference sequence). The CDR3 has 14 residues. The DNA for the CDR3 is TGCAGTGCCGAAGGACAGGGGGGCGTTCGGCCCCAGCATTTT. The encoded protein is CSAEGQGGVRPQHF.

The chain is built from TRBV11-3 and TRBJ2-7; 8 bases agree with TRBD2. CDR3 length: 14 residues. V shed 6 bases, J shed 0 bases, and the junction held 4 bases outside the gene matches. The germline CDR1 and CDR2 sequences are SGHNT and YENEEA. This CDR3 reads CASSFSGTSYEQYF. DNA of the CDR3: TGTGCCAGCAGTTTTAGCGGGACCTCCTACGAGCAGTACTTC.

The rearrangement links TRBV7-9 to TRBJ1-5; a possible D gene is TRBD1 (6 bases). The germline CDR1 and CDR2 sequences are SEHNR and FQNEAQ (reference sequence). With 4 bases removed from V and 6 bases from J, the gap between germline ends came to 13 bases. The CDR3 consists of 14 residues. The CDR3 DNA reads as TGTGCCAGCAGCTCGGGGGCGCTTGGTCAGCCCCAGCATTTT. Translating it yields CASSSGALGQPQHF.

The chain joins TRBV6-1 to TRBJ1-2; D gene uncertain. The CDR3 sequence is 15 residues long. Deletions cut 2 bases from V and 7 bases from J, with 17 bases between. Germline CDR1 is MNHNS and CDR2 is SASEGT. CDR3 protein: CASSEPGWVRPGYTF. In DNA, the CDR3 is TGTGCCAGCAGTGAACCGGGATGGGTCAGACCTGGCTACACCTTC.

Concerning this clone: Germline and junction disagree at one end, which may indicate a read error. Other nucleotide sequences in the sample specify the same CDR3. J is TRBJ2-5 and V is TRBV20-1; the match to TRBD2 covers 13 bases. CDR3 length: 15 residues. Germline-derived CDR1 and CDR2 are DFQATT and SNEGSKA (reference sequence). The CDR3 region is CSLEGTSGNQETQYF. As DNA, the CDR3 is TGCAGTCTCGAGGGGACTAGCGGGAACCAGGAGACCCAGTACTTC.

This clone was seen only once. The chain joins TRBV5-1 to TRBJ2-2, with 8 bases lining up with TRBD2. The CDR3 totals 15 residues. Germline V CDR1 and CDR2: SGHRS, YFSETQ. With V trimmed by 0 bases and J by 4 bases, 2 bases remained unmatched. The CDR3, as DNA: TGCGCCAGCAGCTTGGAGGGACTAGTCACCGGGGAGCTGTTTTTT. Its protein is CASSLEGLVTGELFF.

The chain has TRBV20-1 and TRBJ1-2, with D possibly matching TRBD1 (6 bases). The CDR3 has 15 residues. V was trimmed by 0 bases and J by 2 bases, leaving 13 bases between them. The germline V gene encodes CDR1 DFQATT and CDR2 SNEGSKA (reference sequence). For the CDR3, the DNA is TGCAGTGCTAGAGATGTGGCAGGGGCGAACTATGGCTACACCTTC. This codes for CSARDVAGANYGYTF.

This chain uses TRBV6-1 with TRBJ2-5; D is undetermined. With 8 bases removed from V and 3 bases from J, the gap between germline ends came to 19 bases. This CDR3 spans 15 amino acids. Per the germline V gene, CDR1 is MNHNS and CDR2 is SASEGT. The CDR3 DNA sequence: TGTGCCAGCGTACAGTTTTTGGTTACCGAAGAGACCCAGTACTTC. Its protein is CASVQFLVTEETQYF.

V is TRBV27 and J is TRBJ2-7, with D possibly TRBD2 on 6 matching bases. The CDR3 sequence is 16 residues long. Germline V gives CDR1 MNHEY, CDR2 SMNVEV (reference sequence). Deletions cut 6 bases from V and 4 bases from J, with 22 bases between. CDR3 nucleotides: TGTGCCAGCAGCTATATCGGGAGCCACTCTGGATACGAGCAGTACTTC. Its translation: CASSYIGSHSGYEQYF.

The V call is TRBV4-2, the J call TRBJ2-5; TRBD2 agrees at 8 bases. After removal of 0 bases from V and 5 bases from J, the junction contained 11 bases not matched to a gene. The CDR3 runs 17 residues. Per the germline V gene, CDR1 is LGHNA and CDR2 is YNFKEQ. In DNA, the CDR3 is TGTGCCAGCAGCCAAGAACCCAGCGGGAGCACCGGGGAGACCCAGTACTTC. Translating gives CASSQEPSGSTGETQYF.

The J gene is TRBJ2-2, the V gene TRBV12-3 or TRBV12-4; perhaps TRBD2 as D (6 bases). The CDR3 has 15 residues. Between the trimmed V and J ends, which lost 10 bases and 4 bases, there was a span of 19 bases. Here the CDR3 DNA reads TGTGCCACACTGGCCTCGGGGGTAGGCACCGGGGAGCTGTTTTTT. It codes for CATLASGVGTGELFF.

In its sample, this clone was seen a few times. This rearrangement joins TRBV6-4 to TRBJ1-2; a weak D match, TRBD1 (6 bases). The germline CDR1 and CDR2 sequences are MRHNA and SNTAGT. The CDR3 totals 13 residues. The ends were cut back, 4 bases at V and 5 bases at J, with 11 bases in the middle. CDR3: CASSGSGAYGYTF. In nucleotides, the CDR3 is TGTGCCAGCAGTGGTTCGGGGGCTTATGGCTACACCTTC.

Remarks on this clone: The junction and the germline gene differ at one end; a read error may be behind it. The same CDR3 arises from other DNA sequences in this sample as well. The CDR3 DNA is TGTGCCAGCAGTTTGCGGGGGACTAACACCGGTGAGCTGTTTTTT. It translates to CASSLRGTNTGELFF. The rearrangement links TRBV27 to TRBJ2-2; TRBD2 matches at 7 bases. This CDR3 spans 15 amino acids. Germline CDR1 and CDR2: MNHEY and SMNVEV (reference sequence).

This clone came up a few times. J is TRBJ1-2 and V is TRBV12-3 or TRBV12-4; maybe TRBD1 (6 bases). Between the trimmed V and J ends, which lost 2 bases and 8 bases, there was a span of 15 bases. The length of the CDR3 is 14 residues. CDR3 DNA: TGTGCCAGCAGTTTAATTCCCCAGGGGAGGGGCTACACCTTC. It translates to CASSLIPQGRGYTF.

By share, this clone ranks as medium-sized (0.01 to 0.1%). The chain uses TRBV7-2 and TRBJ2-7; 8 bases are a match to TRBD2. The ends lost 3 bases at V and 3 bases at J; junction bases unmatched: 13. There are 17 residues in the CDR3. Germline loops: CDR1 SGHTA, CDR2 FQGNSA. The CDR3, as DNA: TGTGCCAGCAGCTTCCTTGTCGGCGGGAGGTGGGGCTACGAGCAGTACTTC. It yields the protein CASSFLVGGRWGYEQYF. The complete variable domain, with remaining parts taken from reference TRBV7-2 and TRBJ2-7, reads GAGVSQSPSNKVTEKGKDVELRCDPISGHTALYWYRQSLGQGLEFLIYFQGNSAPDKSGLPSDRFSAERTGGSVSTLTIQRTQQEDSAVYLCASSFLVGGRWGYEQYFGPGTRLTVT.

There are many counts of this clone. The J gene is TRBJ2-1, the V gene TRBV14; the D gene is possibly TRBD2 (6 bases). The CDR3 sequence is 16 residues long. Germline values: CDR1 SGHDN, CDR2 FVKESK. Trimming removed 4 bases from V and 0 bases from J, with 13 bases in between. CDR3 sequence reads: CASSLPGDSSYNEQFF. CDR3 sequence (DNA): TGTGCCAGCAGCCTCCCGGGAGATAGCTCCTACAATGAGCAGTTCTTC.

This sequence joins TRBV5-1 and TRBJ2-7; 12 nucleotides line up with TRBD2. The CDR3 totals 15 residues. Germline CDR1 and CDR2: SGHRS and YFSETQ. The V segment lost 4 bases and the J segment 7 bases; nucleotides outside the gene matches: 9. CDR3 DNA sequence: TGCGCCAGCAGCGCTCTAGCGGGGGGGGACTGGGAGCAGTACTTC. Translating it yields CASSALAGGDWEQYF. Filled out from reference TRBV5-1 and TRBJ2-7, the complete variable domain reads KAGVTQTPRYLIKTRGQQVTLSCSPISGHRSVSWYQQTPGQGLQFLFEYFSETQRNKGNFPGRFSGRQFSNSRSEMNVSTLELGDSALYLCASSALAGGDWEQYFGPGTRLTVT.

This clone was observed a few times. This rearrangement joins TRBV6-2 or TRBV6-3 to TRBJ2-2; TRBD2 aligns across 8 bases. V shed 0 bases, J shed 1 base, and the junction held 4 bases outside the gene matches. This CDR3 has 17 amino acids. Germline assignment: CDR1 MNHEY and CDR2 SVGEGT. This CDR3 reads CASSYSSGVWNTGELFF. In DNA form, the CDR3 reads TGTGCCAGCAGTTACTCTAGCGGGGTGTGGAACACCGGGGAGCTGTTTTTT.